Detailed here is one T cell receptor beta chain. Its antigen is undetermined. The data were taken from a study of cytomegalovirus exposure and HLA in healthy donors. Notes on the study in general: Earlier analysis yielded a pattern in which most TCR beta V segments were productive about 87% or about 30% of the time.

This PCR relied on a set of 60 Vbeta primers and 13 Jbeta primers. Clones were read by immunoSEQ multiplex PCR, and TCRdb kept only the in-frame ones, dropping some. The sample holds approximately 190,000 clones. Germline CDR1 reads SEHNR; CDR2 reads FQNEAQ (reference sequence). This CDR3 contains 16 residues. V was cut by 1 base and J by 4 bases, with 14 bases left in between. V gene TRBV7-9 combines with J gene TRBJ1-5; D remains ambiguous. Input material: PBMCs. This TCR came from a man aged 25-45 years in good health and CMV-seronegative. The CDR3 DNA reads as TGTGCCAGCAGCTTAGGGGCACCGACTACTAATCAGCCCCAGCATTTT. Protein sequence: CASSLGAPTTNQPQHF.